The 31 T cell receptor beta chains below come from one sample, sequenced in a study of T-cell reconstitution after alpha-beta-depleted transplantation in children. Unique molecular identifiers were incorporated when the TCRbeta library was constructed. TCRdb passed the PCR reads through MiXCR, listing each CDR3 protein once. Of 600,000 to 800,000 distinct CDR3 sequences listed, approximately 14% are singletons. Material: PBMCs, obtained before TCRalphabeta/CD19-depleted stem cell transplant. The receptors were gathered from a girl aged 2 to 10 with congenital amegakaryocytic thrombocytopenia, due to receive a stem cell transplant.

This clonotype was observed many times. The chain has TRBV5-1 and TRBJ1-1, with a possible D match to TRBD1 (5 bases). The V end lost 4 bases, the J end lost 2 bases, and 12 bases lay between the germline ends. This CDR3 region has 14 residues. Germline V lookup: CDR1 SGHRS, CDR2 YFSETQ. This CDR3 reads CASSPQTANTEAFF. CDR3 bases: TGCGCCAGCAGCCCTCAGACAGCCAACACTGAAGCTTTCTTT.

This clonotype was seen at least ten times. V usage is TRBV20-1 and J usage is TRBJ1-3, with D unclear. The CDR3 has 14 residues. Trimming shortened V by 2 bases and J by 0 bases, and 8 bases separated the two germline ends. Germline CDR1 reads DFQATT; CDR2 reads SNEGSKA (reference sequence). As DNA, the CDR3 is TGCAGTGCTAGATTGGGCAACTCTGGAAACACCATATATTTT. Residues: CSARLGNSGNTIYF.

J is TRBJ2-7 and V is TRBV5-1; D remains ambiguous. The CDR3 is 14 residues long. The V gene's germline CDR1 is SGHRS and CDR2 YFSETQ. The V and J ends lost 0 bases and 5 bases respectively, with 12 bases between them. The CDR3 reads CASSLDTREDEQYF. The CDR3 DNA reads as TGCGCCAGCAGCTTGGACACAAGAGAGGACGAGCAGTACTTC.

The gene calls are TRBV29-1 and TRBJ2-2; TRBD2 is a possible D gene (5 bases). The CDR3 sequence is 11 residues long. CDR1 SQVTM and CDR2 ANQGSEA come from the germline V gene. V lost 3 bases to trimming and J lost 9 bases, with 8 bases between them. The CDR3, as DNA: TGCAGCGTTGAGGAGGCTAGGGAGCTGTTTTTT. Amino acid sequence: CSVEEARELFF.

This clonotype was found many times. CDR3 DNA: TGTGCCATCAGTGAGTCGTTGGCTAGCGGGAAGAACACAGATACGCAGTATTTT. Encoded protein: CAISESLASGKNTDTQYF. The chain combines TRBV10-3 with TRBJ2-3; 9 bases align to TRBD2. The germline V gene encodes CDR1 ENHRY and CDR2 SYGVKD. V shed 0 bases, J shed 2 bases, and the junction held 9 bases outside the gene matches. This CDR3 region has 18 residues.

In its sample, this clonotype was seen many times. This chain connects TRBV19 to TRBJ2-7; 11 bases match TRBD1. Per germline, CDR1 LNHDA and CDR2 SQIVND (reference sequence). The length of the CDR3 is 14 residues. J gave up 4 bases and V 5 bases, and 4 bases lay outside the gene matches. The CDR3 sequence: CASSVGQGAYEQYF. CDR3 DNA sequence: TGTGCCAGTAGTGTTGGACAGGGGGCTTACGAGCAGTACTTC.

The chain links TRBV20-1 to TRBJ2-7; D unresolved. Germline V gene sequence: CDR1 DFQATT, CDR2 SNEGSKA (reference sequence). This CDR3 is 13 amino acids long. V gave up 1 base and J gave up 2 bases, with 9 bases separating them. CDR3 sequence: CSARAGRAYEQYF. The CDR3 DNA reads as TGCAGTGCTAGAGCGGGCAGAGCCTACGAGCAGTACTTC.

This clonotype was observed a few times. J is TRBJ2-2 and V is TRBV20-1; D possibly matches TRBD1 or TRBD2 (6 bases each). Trimming stripped 1 base from V and 3 bases from J, with 9 bases between. CDR3 length: 14 amino acids. The germline V gene has CDR1 DFQATT and CDR2 SNEGSKA (reference sequence). Written as DNA, the CDR3 is TGCAGTGCTAGAGCGGGGGCGGACACCGGGGAGCTGTTTTTT. Translated, it gives CSARAGADTGELFF.

Of note for this clonotype: A far larger clone is just one base off, so this is likely a read error. The chain uses TRBV5-1 and TRBJ2-7; 9 positions match TRBD1. V lost 3 bases to trimming and J lost 5 bases; unmatched junction nucleotides: 0. The CDR3 loop spans 12 amino acids. Per the germline V gene, CDR1 is SGHRS and CDR2 is YFSETQ. The CDR3 bases are TGCGCCAGCAGCTGGACAGGGGACGAGCAGTACTTC. It specifies CASSWTGDEQYF.

This clonotype was counted ten times or more. V is TRBV5-6 and J is TRBJ2-2; D is perhaps TRBD2 (7 bases). Germline CDR1 and CDR2: SGHDT and YYEEEE. This CDR3 is 15 amino acids long. Deletions cut 7 bases from V and 0 bases from J, with 13 bases between. The CDR3 bases are TGTGCCAGCTCAAGGGGGGGAGCGAACACCGGGGAGCTGTTTTTT. This gives the protein CASSRGGANTGELFF.

This clonotype was counted at least ten times. The chain has TRBV29-1 and TRBJ2-3, with D possibly TRBD1 on 5 matching bases. CDR3 length equals 12 residues. Germline lookup yields CDR1 SQVTM and CDR2 ANQGSEA. V lost 5 bases and J 9 bases, leaving 15 bases between the germline ends. The CDR3 is CSVFRASDTQYF. CDR3 nucleotide sequence: TGCAGCGTTTTCAGGGCCTCCGACACGCAGTATTTT.

The genes are TRBV7-6 and TRBJ2-2, with 8 bases matching TRBD2. This CDR3 comprises 16 residues. Germline assignment: CDR1 SGHVS and CDR2 FNYEAQ. The V segment lost 4 bases and the J segment 2 bases; nucleotides outside the gene matches: 6. CDR3: CASSYFTSGNTGELFF. As DNA, the CDR3 is TGTGCCAGCAGCTACTTTACTAGCGGTAACACCGGGGAGCTGTTTTTT.

The genes are TRBV5-1 and TRBJ2-7; 14 bases are shared with TRBD2. The V and J ends lost 0 bases and 4 bases, in that order; junction bases with no gene match: 6. Germline V gene data show CDR1 as SGHRS and CDR2 as YFSETQ. The length of the CDR3 is 17 residues. The CDR3 loop is CASSLVGTSGSRYEQYF. CDR3 DNA: TGCGCCAGCAGCTTGGTGGGGACTAGCGGGAGTAGGTACGAGCAGTACTTC. Complete variable domain (other parts from reference TRBV5-1 and TRBJ2-7): KAGVTQTPRYLIKTRGQQVTLSCSPISGHRSVSWYQQTPGQGLQFLFEYFSETQRNKGNFPGRFSGRQFSNSRSEMNVSTLELGDSALYLCASSLVGTSGSRYEQYFGPGTRLTVT.

CDR3 in amino acids: CASSVYRGGGNTEAFF. DNA for the CDR3: TGTGCCAGCAGTGTCTACAGGGGCGGGGGGAACACTGAAGCTTTCTTT. This chain joins TRBV2 and TRBJ1-1; 7 nucleotides align to TRBD1. The germline V gene has CDR1 SNHLY and CDR2 FYNNEI. The CDR3 extends over 16 amino acids. J lost 1 base, V lost 4 bases, and 9 bases had no gene match. Complete variable domain (other parts from reference TRBV2 and TRBJ1-1): EPEVTQTPSHQVTQMGQEVILRCVPISNHLYFYWYRQILGQKVEFLVSFYNNEISEKSEIFDDQFSVERPDGSNFTLKIRSTKLEDSAMYFCASSVYRGGGNTEAFFGQGTRLTVV.

In its sample, this clonotype was seen a few times. This rearrangement joins TRBV5-1 to TRBJ2-4; perhaps TRBD2 as D (6 bases). The CDR3 is made up of 14 amino acids. CDR1 and CDR2 (germline): SGHRS, YFSETQ. Trimming removed 3 bases from V and 1 base from J, with 8 bases in between. The CDR3 nucleotides are TGCGCCAGCAGCTCAAGCGGGGCCAAAAACATTCAGTACTTC. Encoded protein: CASSSSGAKNIQYF.

The rearrangement uses TRBV20-1 and TRBJ1-5, with D perhaps matching TRBD1 (6 bases). Germline lookup yields CDR1 DFQATT and CDR2 SNEGSKA (reference sequence). The V gene lost 3 bases and the J gene lost 4 bases, with 10 bases spanning the gap. The CDR3 is 13 amino acids. For the CDR3, the DNA is TGCAGTGCTAGGGGACACTCAAATCAGCCCCAGCATTTT. Translating gives CSARGHSNQPQHF.

This clonotype has at least ten counts. This rearrangement joins TRBV4-1 to TRBJ2-3; D possibly corresponds to TRBD1 (5 bases). The CDR3 consists of 17 residues. Germline-derived CDR1 and CDR2 are MGHRA and YSYEKL. Trimming took 4 bases from V and 0 from J, leaving 17 bases between them. The CDR3 DNA reads as TGCGCCAGCAGCCGGACCGTCCAGGGTACTAGCACAGATACGCAGTATTTT. Protein product: CASSRTVQGTSTDTQYF.

This clonotype has only a few counts. V is TRBV5-1 and J is TRBJ2-2; 7 bases are shared with TRBD2. Germline values: CDR1 SGHRS, CDR2 YFSETQ. The CDR3 covers 18 residues. Trimming cost V 0 bases and J 1 base; bases outside gene matches: 9. CDR3 in amino acids: CASSLDSPRGVNTGELFF. The CDR3 coding sequence is TGCGCCAGCAGCTTGGACAGTCCCCGGGGGGTGAACACCGGGGAGCTGTTTTTT. Drawing the rest from reference TRBV5-1 and TRBJ2-2, the complete variable domain is KAGVTQTPRYLIKTRGQQVTLSCSPISGHRSVSWYQQTPGQGLQFLFEYFSETQRNKGNFPGRFSGRQFSNSRSEMNVSTLELGDSALYLCASSLDSPRGVNTGELFFGEGSRLTVL.

This clonotype was observed a handful of times. This chain joins TRBV28 and TRBJ1-5; weak D call: TRBD1 (6 bases). This CDR3 is built from 15 residues. Between the trimmed V and J ends, which lost 6 bases and 5 bases, there was a span of 17 bases. The germline V gene encodes CDR1 MDHEN and CDR2 SYDVKM. CDR3 nucleotide sequence: TGTGCCAGCAGGTCAGGGGCGAAGGGTTATCAGCCCCAGCATTTT. As protein: CASRSGAKGYQPQHF.

About this clonotype itself: A much bigger clone sits one base away, suggesting this may be a read error. The CDR3 loop is CATCDFLTNEQFF. In DNA form, the CDR3 reads TGTGCCACCTGTGATTTCCTAACAAATGAGCAGTTCTTC. This chain uses TRBV24-1 with TRBJ2-1; D unresolved. The germline V gene encodes CDR1 KGHDR and CDR2 SFDVKD. The CDR3 totals 13 residues.

The chain employs TRBV5-1 and TRBJ2-3; 11 bases agree with TRBD2. The J segment lost 6 bases and the V segment lost 3 bases, leaving 9 bases of the junction unmatched. The germline V gene encodes CDR1 SGHRS and CDR2 YFSETQ. CDR3 length equals 16 residues. CDR3 region: CASSSNSGRGPDTQYF. The CDR3 DNA sequence: TGCGCCAGCAGCTCGAATAGCGGGAGGGGCCCCGATACGCAGTATTTT. Full variable domain (missing parts from reference TRBV5-1 and TRBJ2-3): KAGVTQTPRYLIKTRGQQVTLSCSPISGHRSVSWYQQTPGQGLQFLFEYFSETQRNKGNFPGRFSGRQFSNSRSEMNVSTLELGDSALYLCASSSNSGRGPDTQYFGPGTRLTVL.

This clonotype has a count of ten or more. The rearrangement uses TRBV20-1 and TRBJ2-7; D gene uncertain. Germline CDR1 is DFQATT and CDR2 is SNEGSKA (reference sequence). The CDR3 loop spans 11 amino acids. V gave up 5 bases and J gave up 3 bases, with 8 bases separating them. The CDR3: CSAALHYEQYF. The CDR3 nucleotides are TGCAGTGCTGCCCTCCACTACGAGCAGTACTTC.

There are a few counts of this clonotype. The J gene is TRBJ2-2, the V gene TRBV10-2; possible D gene TRBD2, 6 bases. The CDR3 is 17 residues long. CDR1 is WSHSY, CDR2 SAAADI, per germline. The germline V and J ends were trimmed by 4 bases and 4 bases, with 19 bases remaining between them. The CDR3 loop is CASSVTSPGLSTGELFF. CDR3 nucleotide sequence: TGCGCCAGCAGTGTGACTAGTCCCGGGCTTTCCACCGGGGAGCTGTTTTTT.

This clonotype was picked up many times. The rearrangement uses TRBV4-1 and TRBJ2-1, with a weak D call TRBD2 (6 bases). This CDR3 has 16 amino acids. V was trimmed by 3 bases and J by 6 bases, leaving 18 bases between them. CDR1 MGHRA and CDR2 YSYEKL come from the germline V gene. The CDR3, as DNA: TGCGCCAGCAGCCATGGGACTCCCGTTTCGCGCAATGAGCAGTTCTTC. Protein sequence: CASSHGTPVSRNEQFF.

The chain combines TRBV15 with TRBJ2-1; D tentatively reads TRBD1 or TRBD2 (5 bases each). CDR3 length: 16 amino acids. Trimming cost V 3 bases and J 4 bases, with 16 bases left between them. In germline, CDR1 is LNHNV, CDR2 YYDKDF (reference sequence). Here the CDR3 DNA reads TGTGCCACCAGCAGCCGGGTCCGGGACCAGTACAATGAGCAGTTCTTC. This gives the protein CATSSRVRDQYNEQFF.

This clonotype appeared many times. V is TRBV29-1 and J is TRBJ2-3; weak D call: TRBD2 (6 bases). This CDR3 contains 17 residues. V was cut by 4 bases and J by 3 bases, with 23 bases left in between. From germline, CDR1 is SQVTM and CDR2 ANQGSEA. CDR3 bases: TGCAGCGTTGCGCCCCTCTCTGAGCGGGCGGTGACAGATACGCAGTATTTT. The encoded protein is CSVAPLSERAVTDTQYF.

This clonotype showed up just a few times. The chain couples TRBV5-8 to TRBJ1-1; a weak D match, TRBD1 (5 bases). The CDR3 length is 15 residues. The ends were cut back, 2 bases at V and 1 base at J, with 12 bases in the middle. Germline CDR1 SGHTS, CDR2 YDEGEE. The CDR3 DNA is TGTGCCAGCAGCTTCCGGGACCAGGGGAACACTGAAGCTTTCTTT. It codes for CASSFRDQGNTEAFF.

The chain joins TRBV20-1 to TRBJ2-7; 8 nucleotides line up with TRBD1. Germline V gene lookup returns CDR1 DFQATT and CDR2 SNEGSKA (reference sequence). The CDR3 contains 14 residues. With 6 bases clipped from V and 4 bases from J, the junction kept 11 bases outside the gene matches. CDR3 loop: CSASGGASGYEQYF. Here the CDR3 DNA reads TGCAGTGCGTCAGGGGGCGCCTCAGGGTACGAGCAGTACTTC.

The chain links TRBV15 to TRBJ2-3; D gene uncertain. Germline V CDR1 and CDR2: LNHNV, YYDKDF (reference sequence). Trimming took 5 bases from V and 0 from J, leaving 12 bases between them. This CDR3 comprises 15 residues. The DNA for the CDR3 is TGTGCCACCAGCCTCCGGCCCGCGAGCACAGATACGCAGTATTTT. Its protein is CATSLRPASTDTQYF.

The gene calls are TRBV29-1 and TRBJ2-1; no clear D. V lost 0 bases and J lost 8, with 2 bases in between. This CDR3 comprises 10 residues. Germline CDR1 SQVTM, CDR2 ANQGSEA. In nucleotides, the CDR3 is TGCAGCGTTGAAGAGCATGAGCAGTTCTTC. Translating it yields CSVEEHEQFF.

The rearrangement links TRBV7-8 to TRBJ2-1, with TRBD2 matching 8 bases. CDR3 length equals 17 residues. Trimming took 4 bases from V and 0 from J; bases not matched to a gene: 8. Germline CDR1 is SGHVS and CDR2 is FQNEAQ. The CDR3 reads CASSWGGRTSSYNEQFF. The CDR3 DNA sequence: TGTGCCAGCAGCTGGGGCGGGAGGACTAGCTCCTACAATGAGCAGTTCTTC.